This T cell receptor beta chain was identified in a study of beta chain features in type 1 diabetes. The CDR3 is 13 residues long. The junction had 5 bases not matched to a gene; V was cut back by 5 bases and J by 7 bases. Germline V gene lookup returns CDR1 SGHVS and CDR2 FNYEAQ. As concerns this clone: Its specificity is not known.

Overall study results and limits: Type 1 diabetes patients showed a moderate but significant shortening of TCRB CDR3s in all four CD4+ subsets.

Every isolated RNA sample was fully reverse transcribed, so sequencing captured expressed TCRB transcripts. About 3.57 million reads per sample were averaged for naive, central memory and regulatory samples. Profiling relied on immunoSEQ multiplex PCR, and the TCRdb table lists in-frame clones only, not all of them. The table has roughly 150,000 clones, 9% seen once. The genes are TRBV7-6 and TRBJ2-7; TRBD1 matches 10 bases. The sample consisted of central memory CD4+ T cells from blood. This sequence originates from a woman aged 25 to 39 with type 1 diabetes. The CDR3 nucleotides read TGTGCCAGCAGCCGGGACAGGGGTCGTGAGCAGTACTTC. This codes for CASSRDRGREQYF.